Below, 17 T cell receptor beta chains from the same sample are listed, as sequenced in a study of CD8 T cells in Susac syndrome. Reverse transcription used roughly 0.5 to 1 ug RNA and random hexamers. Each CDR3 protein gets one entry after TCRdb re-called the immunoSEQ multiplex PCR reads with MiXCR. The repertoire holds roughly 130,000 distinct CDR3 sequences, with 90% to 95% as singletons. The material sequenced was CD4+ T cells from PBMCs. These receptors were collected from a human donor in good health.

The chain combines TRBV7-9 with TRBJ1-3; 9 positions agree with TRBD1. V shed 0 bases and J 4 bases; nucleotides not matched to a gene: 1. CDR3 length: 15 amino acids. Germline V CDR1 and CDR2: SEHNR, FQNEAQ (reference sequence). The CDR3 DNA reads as TGTGCCAGCAGCTTAGCCGGGACAGGGGGAAACACCATATATTTT. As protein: CASSLAGTGGNTIYF.

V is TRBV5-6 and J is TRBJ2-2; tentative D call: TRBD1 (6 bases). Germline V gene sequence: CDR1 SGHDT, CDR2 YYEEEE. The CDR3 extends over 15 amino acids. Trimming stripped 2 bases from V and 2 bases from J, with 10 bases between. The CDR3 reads CASSFRGQNTGELFF. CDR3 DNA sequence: TGTGCCAGCAGCTTTAGGGGACAAAACACCGGGGAGCTGTTTTTT.

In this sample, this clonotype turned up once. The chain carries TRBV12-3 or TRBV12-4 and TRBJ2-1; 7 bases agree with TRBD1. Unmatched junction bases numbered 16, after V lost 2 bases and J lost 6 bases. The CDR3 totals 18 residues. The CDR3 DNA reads TGTGCCAGCAGTTTAAGTGAGGGGTTGGGGGACAGTATCAATGAGCAGTTCTTC. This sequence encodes CASSLSEGLGDSINEQFF.

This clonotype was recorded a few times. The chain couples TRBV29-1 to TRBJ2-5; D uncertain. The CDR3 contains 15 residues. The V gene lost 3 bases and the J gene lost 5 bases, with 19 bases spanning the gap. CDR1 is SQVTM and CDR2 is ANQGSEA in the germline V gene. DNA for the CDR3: TGCAGCGTTGATGTGGCGCCCCGGAAGAGGGAGACCCAGTACTTC. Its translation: CSVDVAPRKRETQYF.

CDR3 residues: CSAQISNQPQHF. Written as DNA, the CDR3 is TGCAGTGCTCAGATCAGCAATCAGCCCCAGCATTTT. The rearrangement links TRBV20-1 to TRBJ1-5; D remains unclear. The germline V gene encodes CDR1 DFQATT and CDR2 SNEGSKA (reference sequence). Trimming took 5 bases from V and 1 from J, leaving 6 bases between them. The CDR3 is 12 residues long.

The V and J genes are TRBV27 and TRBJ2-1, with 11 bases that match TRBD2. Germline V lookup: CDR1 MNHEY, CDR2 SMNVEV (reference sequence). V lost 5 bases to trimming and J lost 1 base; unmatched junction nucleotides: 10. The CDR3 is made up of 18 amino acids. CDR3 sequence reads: CASSRLAGGPRSYNEQFF. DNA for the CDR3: TGTGCCAGCAGTAGGTTAGCGGGAGGGCCACGGTCCTACAATGAGCAGTTCTTC.

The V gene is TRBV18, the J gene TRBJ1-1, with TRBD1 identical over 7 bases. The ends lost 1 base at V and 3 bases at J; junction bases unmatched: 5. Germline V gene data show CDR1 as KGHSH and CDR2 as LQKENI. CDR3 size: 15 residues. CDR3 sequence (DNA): TGTGCCAGCTCACCACGACAGGGTTTCGACACTGAAGCTTTCTTT. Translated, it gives CASSPRQGFDTEAFF.

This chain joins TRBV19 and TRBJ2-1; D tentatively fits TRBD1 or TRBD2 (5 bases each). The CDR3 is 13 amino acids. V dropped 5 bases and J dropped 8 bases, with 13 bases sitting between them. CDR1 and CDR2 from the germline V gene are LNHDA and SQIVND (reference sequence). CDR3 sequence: CASSVGEADEQFF. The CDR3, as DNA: TGTGCCAGTAGTGTAGGGGAAGCGGATGAGCAGTTCTTC.

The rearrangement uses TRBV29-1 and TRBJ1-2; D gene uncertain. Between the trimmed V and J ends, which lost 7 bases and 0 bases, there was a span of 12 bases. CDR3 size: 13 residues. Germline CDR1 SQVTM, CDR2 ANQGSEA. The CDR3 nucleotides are TGCAGCGCCGGACCCTATCCTAACTATGGCTACACCTTC. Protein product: CSAGPYPNYGYTF.

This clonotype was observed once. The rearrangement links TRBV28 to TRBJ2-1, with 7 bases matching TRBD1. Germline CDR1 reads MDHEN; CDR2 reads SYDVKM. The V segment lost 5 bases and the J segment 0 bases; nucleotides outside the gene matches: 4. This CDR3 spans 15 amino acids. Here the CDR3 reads CASSRQGPSYNEQFF. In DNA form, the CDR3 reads TGTGCCAGCAGTAGACAGGGACCCTCCTACAATGAGCAGTTCTTC.

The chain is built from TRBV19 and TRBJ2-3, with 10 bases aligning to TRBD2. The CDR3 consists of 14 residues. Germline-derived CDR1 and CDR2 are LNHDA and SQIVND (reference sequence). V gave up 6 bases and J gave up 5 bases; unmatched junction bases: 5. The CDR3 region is CASRGSGRGDTQYF. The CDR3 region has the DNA TGTGCCAGTAGGGGAAGCGGGAGGGGAGATACGCAGTATTTT.

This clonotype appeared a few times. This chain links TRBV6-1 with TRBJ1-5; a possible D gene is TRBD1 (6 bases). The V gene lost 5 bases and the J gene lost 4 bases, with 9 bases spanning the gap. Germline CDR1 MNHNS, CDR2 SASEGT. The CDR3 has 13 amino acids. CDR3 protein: CASSLDRNQPQHF. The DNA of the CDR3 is TGTGCCAGCAGTTTGGACAGAAATCAGCCCCAGCATTTT.

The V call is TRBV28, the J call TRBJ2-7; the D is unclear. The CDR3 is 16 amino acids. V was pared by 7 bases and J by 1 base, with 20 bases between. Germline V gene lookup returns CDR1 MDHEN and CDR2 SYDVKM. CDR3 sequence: CASIAPGRTPSYEQYF. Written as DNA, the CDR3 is TGTGCCAGCATCGCACCCGGACGGACGCCTTCCTACGAGCAGTACTTC.

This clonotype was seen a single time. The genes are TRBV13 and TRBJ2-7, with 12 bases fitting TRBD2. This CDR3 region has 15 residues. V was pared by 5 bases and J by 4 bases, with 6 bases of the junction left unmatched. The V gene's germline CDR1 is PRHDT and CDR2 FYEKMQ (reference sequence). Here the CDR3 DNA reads TGTGCCAGCAGCCCGACTAGCGGGAGAGTTTACGAGCAGTACTTC. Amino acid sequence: CASSPTSGRVYEQYF.

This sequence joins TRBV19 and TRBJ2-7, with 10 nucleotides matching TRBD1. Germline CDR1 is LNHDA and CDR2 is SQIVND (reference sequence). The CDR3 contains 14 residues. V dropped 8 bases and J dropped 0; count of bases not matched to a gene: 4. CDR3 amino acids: CASRGQGSSYEQYF. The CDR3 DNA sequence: TGTGCCAGTCGGGGACAGGGGAGCTCCTACGAGCAGTACTTC.

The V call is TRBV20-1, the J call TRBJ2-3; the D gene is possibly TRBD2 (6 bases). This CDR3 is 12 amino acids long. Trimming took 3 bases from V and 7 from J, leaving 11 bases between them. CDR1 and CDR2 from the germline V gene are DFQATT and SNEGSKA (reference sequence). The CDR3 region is CSASKRANTQYF. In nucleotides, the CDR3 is TGCAGTGCTAGTAAGCGGGCAAATACGCAGTATTTT.

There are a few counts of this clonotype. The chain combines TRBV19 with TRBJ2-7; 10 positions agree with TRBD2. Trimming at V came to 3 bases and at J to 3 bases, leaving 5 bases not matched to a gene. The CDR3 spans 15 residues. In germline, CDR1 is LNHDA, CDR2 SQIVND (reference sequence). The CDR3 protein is CASSIPSGSSYEQYF. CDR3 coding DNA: TGTGCCAGTAGTATCCCTAGCGGGAGCAGCTACGAGCAGTACTTC.